This T cell receptor (beta chain) was retrieved from a study of Ad26.COV2.S vaccination and SARS-CoV-2 variants. Study-level findings and limits: Compared with placebo recipients, vaccine recipients had higher spike-specific TCR breadth. In vaccinated individuals, spike-specific CD8+ and CD4+ T cell responses reportedly displayed substantial breadth.

The repertoire was sequenced with immunoSEQ multiplex PCR; TCRdb's copy has only in-frame clones and lacks some. This sample has fewer than 600,000 clones, with roughly 87% found just once. Germline loops: CDR1 SGHVS, CDR2 FQNEAQ. V lost 2 bases, J lost 9 bases, and 14 bases lay in between. CDR3 length: 14 amino acids. Comments on this clone: Its antigen is as yet unknown.

Treatment: about 20 received Ad26.COV2.S at low or high dose, single or two shots; five or six received placebo; per-sample allocation not given. Sampling was performed 63 days after the first vaccine or placebo injection. Within Boston, the person who donated was an adult of 18-55 years. The clonotype was recovered from a person between 18 and 59 years old who received the Ad26.COV2.S COVID-19 vaccine or a placebo. The V call is TRBV7-8, the J call TRBJ2-1, with unresolved D. The sequencing used peripheral blood, collected in a trial of Ad26.COV2.S vaccine versus placebo. The CDR3 DNA is TGTGCCAGCAGCTTATTTACAGATAGCCCTGAGCAGTTCTTC. This translates into CASSLFTDSPEQFF.